The rows below give T cell receptor beta chains drawn from one sample of a study of response to subunit inactivated influenza vaccine. TCRdb reprocessed the RT-PCR reads via MiXCR and lists one record per CDR3 protein. The top ten clones hold under 14% of a sample with about 650,000 distinct CDR3 sequences, about a sixth of them seen once. The sequenced sample was PBMCs from blood, obtained 12 days after vaccination. These receptors were taken from a man aged 45-65 years who received an inactivated influenza vaccine. The CDR3 runs from the conserved cysteine through the conserved F or W. A D gene is named only where the DNA matches it firmly. Some rows mark clone size as missing; the rest say once, few, many or name a class of expanded clone.

clone size: few; J gene: TRBJ2-1; D gene: NA; V gene: TRBV4-1; CDR3 DNA: TGCGCCAGCAGCCAAGAAGGTGGGGTCAGGGAACCGTTCTTC; CDR3 protein: CASSQEGGVREPFF
clone size: few; J gene: TRBJ2-5; D gene: NA; V gene: TRBV5-1; CDR3 DNA: TGCGCCAGCAGCTTACTAGGGGTTTTGCGAGAGACCCAGTACTTC; CDR3 protein: CASSLLGVLRETQYF
clone size: many; J gene: TRBJ2-1; D gene: NA; V gene: TRBV29-1; CDR3 DNA: TGCAGCGTTGATAAGGGGGTGGAAGAGAGAATAAATGAGCAGTTCTTC; CDR3 protein: CSVDKGVEERINEQFF
clone size: few; J gene: TRBJ2-7; D gene: TRBD1; V gene: TRBV24-1; CDR3 DNA: TGTGCCACCGCTCCGGGGACAGGGGGGTCCTACGAGCAGTACTTC; CDR3 protein: CATAPGTGGSYEQYF
clone size: few; J gene: TRBJ2-7; D gene: TRBD2; V gene: TRBV6-1; CDR3 DNA: TGTGCCAGCAGACTTAGCAAACCTAGCGGGCTCCCCAGCTCCTACGAGCAGTACTTC; CDR3 protein: CASRLSKPSGLPSSYEQYF
clone size: once; J gene: TRBJ2-3; D gene: TRBD2; V gene: TRBV4-3; CDR3 DNA: TGCGCCAGCAGCCAACTAGCGGGGAACACAGATACGCAGTATTTT; CDR3 protein: CASSQLAGNTDTQYF
clone size: NA; J gene: TRBJ1-3; D gene: NA; V gene: TRBV5-1; CDR3 DNA: TGCGCCAGCAGCCTGCAAGGGCTAGGAGCCGGAAACACCATATATTTT; CDR3 protein: CASSLQGLGAGNTIYF
clone size: NA; J gene: TRBJ1-4; D gene: TRBD1; V gene: TRBV6-2/TRBV6-3; CDR3 DNA: TGTGCCAGCAGTCGGACAGGTTCCGGAAGGGAAAAACTGTTTTTT; CDR3 protein: CASSRTGSGREKLFF
clone size: few; J gene: TRBJ2-5; D gene: NA; V gene: TRBV7-4; CDR3 DNA: TGTGCCAGCAGCTTAGTCAGGGGGGGGCCAACGATAGAAGAGACCCAGTACTTC; CDR3 protein: CASSLVRGGPTIEETQYF
clone size: NA; J gene: TRBJ2-2; D gene: NA; V gene: TRBV7-9; CDR3 DNA: TGTGCCAGCAGCCATCGGGCCAAGGGGGTGGACACCGGGGAGCTGTTTTTT; CDR3 protein: CASSHRAKGVDTGELFF
clone size: few; J gene: TRBJ1-1; D gene: NA; V gene: TRBV7-9; CDR3 DNA: TGTGCCAGCAGCTTAGAGGCGGGCGGGGGTGAAGCTTTCTTT; CDR3 protein: CASSLEAGGGEAFF
clone size: NA; J gene: TRBJ1-2; D gene: NA; V gene: TRBV6-6; CDR3 DNA: TGTGCCAGCAGTTACTATGGGGGGCTCGGCTACACCTTC; CDR3 protein: CASSYYGGLGYTF
clone size: once; J gene: TRBJ1-2; D gene: NA; V gene: TRBV6-5; CDR3 DNA: TGTGCCAGCAGTTACTCTGGGGGGGCAGGGGGCTACACCTTC; CDR3 protein: CASSYSGGAGGYTF
clone size: few; J gene: TRBJ2-1; D gene: NA; V gene: TRBV20-1; CDR3 DNA: TGCAGTGCTAGAGATCTTGGATACAGCTCCTACAATGAGCAGTTCTTC; CDR3 protein: CSARDLGYSSYNEQFF
clone size: NA; J gene: TRBJ1-3; D gene: TRBD1; V gene: TRBV29-1; CDR3 DNA: TGCAGCGTCCGGACAGGGGTTGATGACACCATATATTTT; CDR3 protein: CSVRTGVDDTIYF
clone size: NA; J gene: TRBJ2-3; D gene: TRBD2; V gene: TRBV19; CDR3 DNA: TGTGCCAGTAGTATTACCTGGACTAGCGGAGATACGCAGTATTTT; CDR3 protein: CASSITWTSGDTQYF
clone size: few; J gene: TRBJ1-2; D gene: TRBD1; V gene: TRBV20-1; CDR3 DNA: TGCATCCCACGAAACCGGGGAGGACAGGACTATGGCTACACCTTC; CDR3 protein: CIPRNRGGQDYGYTF
clone size: NA; J gene: TRBJ2-6; D gene: NA; V gene: TRBV7-3; CDR3 DNA: TGTGCCAGCAGCCCGATGGGGGGATCTGGGGCCAACGTCCTGACTTTC; CDR3 protein: CASSPMGGSGANVLTF
clone size: NA; J gene: TRBJ2-7; D gene: TRBD1; V gene: TRBV29-1; CDR3 DNA: TGCAGCGTCGCCGGGACAGACTACGAGCAGTACTTC; CDR3 protein: CSVAGTDYEQYF
clone size: many; J gene: TRBJ2-3; D gene: TRBD2; V gene: TRBV15; CDR3 DNA: TGTGCCACCAGCACCCCAATAGCGGGGGCCCGCACAGATACGCAGTATTTT; CDR3 protein: CATSTPIAGARTDTQYF
clone size: few; J gene: TRBJ1-4; D gene: NA; V gene: TRBV28; CDR3 DNA: TGTGCCAGCAGATTGTGGGATAATGAAAAACTGTTTTTT; CDR3 protein: CASRLWDNEKLFF
clone size: few; J gene: TRBJ2-2; D gene: NA; V gene: TRBV11-2; CDR3 DNA: TGTGCCAGCAGGTTCAGGACCGGGGAGCTGTTTTTT; CDR3 protein: CASRFRTGELFF
clone size: NA; J gene: TRBJ1-6; D gene: NA; V gene: TRBV6-2/TRBV6-3; CDR3 DNA: TGTGCCAGCAGTAGCCGGTCACACGGCAATTCACCCCTCCACTTT; CDR3 protein: CASSSRSHGNSPLHF
clone size: few; J gene: TRBJ2-3; D gene: NA; V gene: TRBV12-3/TRBV12-4; CDR3 DNA: TGTGCCAGCAGTTTTCTAGGGGATACGCAGTATTTT; CDR3 protein: CASSFLGDTQYF
clone size: few; J gene: TRBJ2-4; D gene: NA; V gene: TRBV3-1; CDR3 DNA: TGTGCCAGCAGCCAAGGAGACCCCTGGAGGCTAGCCAAAAACATTCAGTACTTC; CDR3 protein: CASSQGDPWRLAKNIQYF
clone size: NA; J gene: TRBJ2-1; D gene: TRBD1; V gene: TRBV18; CDR3 DNA: TGTGCCAGCTCACCACCCGGTTCACAGGGGATTAATGAGCAGTTCTTC; CDR3 protein: CASSPPGSQGINEQFF
clone size: NA; J gene: TRBJ1-1; D gene: NA; V gene: TRBV7-2; CDR3 DNA: TGTGCCAGCAGCTTAGAGTTGCAATTAGCTTTCTTT; CDR3 protein: CASSLELQLAFF
clone size: NA; J gene: TRBJ1-1; D gene: NA; V gene: TRBV5-1; CDR3 DNA: TGCGCCAGCAGCCCCGTCGGGGCTAACACTGAAGCTTTCTTT; CDR3 protein: CASSPVGANTEAFF
clone size: NA; J gene: TRBJ2-3; D gene: NA; V gene: TRBV4-2; CDR3 DNA: TGTGCCAGCAGCCAAGATAGGACGGGACAAAACACAGATACGCAGTATTTT; CDR3 protein: CASSQDRTGQNTDTQYF
clone size: few; J gene: TRBJ2-5; D gene: NA; V gene: TRBV19; CDR3 DNA: TGTGCCAGTAGTTCCACGGCGAGGGAGGAGACCCAGTACTTC; CDR3 protein: CASSSTAREETQYF
clone size: few; J gene: TRBJ2-2; D gene: NA; V gene: TRBV4-3; CDR3 DNA: TGCGCCAGCAGGGATAAACGGAGGCAGGGGTACACCGGGGAGCTGTTTTTT; CDR3 protein: CASRDKRRQGYTGELFF
clone size: few; J gene: TRBJ2-1; D gene: NA; V gene: TRBV11-2; CDR3 DNA: TGTGCCAGCAGTTCTATAGGGAATGAGCAGTTCTTC; CDR3 protein: CASSSIGNEQFF
clone size: NA; J gene: TRBJ2-1; D gene: TRBD2; V gene: TRBV3-1; CDR3 DNA: TGTGCCAGCAGCCAAATGGGACTAGCGGTTAACAATGAGCAGTTCTTC; CDR3 protein: CASSQMGLAVNNEQFF
clone size: few; J gene: TRBJ2-3; D gene: NA; V gene: TRBV6-4; CDR3 DNA: TGTGCCAGCGGGGACACTAGCACAGATACGCAGTATTTT; CDR3 protein: CASGDTSTDTQYF
clone size: few; J gene: TRBJ2-1; D gene: TRBD2; V gene: TRBV30; CDR3 DNA: TGTGCCTGGAGTGTTTTGGGGACTAACAATGAGCAGTTCTTC; CDR3 protein: CAWSVLGTNNEQFF
clone size: NA; J gene: TRBJ2-1; D gene: TRBD1; V gene: TRBV29-1; CDR3 DNA: TGCAGCGTTGCAGAACCGAGACAGGGTGGATACAATGAGCAGTTCTTC; CDR3 protein: CSVAEPRQGGYNEQFF
clone size: NA; J gene: TRBJ2-5; D gene: NA; V gene: TRBV4-2; CDR3 DNA: TGTGCCAGCAGCCAAGAGAGGGGCCGGGGGGAGACCCAGTACTTC; CDR3 protein: CASSQERGRGETQYF
clone size: few; J gene: TRBJ2-7; D gene: NA; V gene: TRBV6-5; CDR3 DNA: TGTGCCAGCAGCAAGGACACCCTGGAGCAGTACTTC; CDR3 protein: CASSKDTLEQYF
clone size: NA; J gene: TRBJ2-3; D gene: NA; V gene: TRBV5-1; CDR3 DNA: TGCGCCAGCAGCTTGGAGGCTTTTAATACGCAGTATTTT; CDR3 protein: CASSLEAFNTQYF
clone size: NA; J gene: TRBJ2-1; D gene: NA; V gene: TRBV7-3; CDR3 DNA: TGTACCAGCAGCTCCCGGACCTTTGCAGCGCAGTTCTTC; CDR3 protein: CTSSSRTFAAQFF
clone size: NA; J gene: TRBJ2-5; D gene: NA; V gene: TRBV20-1; CDR3 DNA: TGCAGTGCCGGGAGGGGGCTCGACAGCCAAGAGACCCAGTACTTC; CDR3 protein: CSAGRGLDSQETQYF
clone size: NA; J gene: TRBJ1-2; D gene: NA; V gene: TRBV4-3; CDR3 DNA: TGCGCCAGCAGCCAAGAGAGGACATTTAACTATGGCTACACCTTC; CDR3 protein: CASSQERTFNYGYTF